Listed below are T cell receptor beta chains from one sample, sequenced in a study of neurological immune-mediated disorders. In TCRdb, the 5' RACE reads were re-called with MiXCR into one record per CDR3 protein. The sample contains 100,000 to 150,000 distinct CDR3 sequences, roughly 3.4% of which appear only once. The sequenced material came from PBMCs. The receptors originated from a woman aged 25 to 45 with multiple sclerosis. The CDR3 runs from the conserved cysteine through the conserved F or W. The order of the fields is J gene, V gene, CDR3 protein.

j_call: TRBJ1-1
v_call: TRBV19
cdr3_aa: CASSIMANTEAFF

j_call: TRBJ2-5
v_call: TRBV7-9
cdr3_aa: CASTPPGTEEETQYF

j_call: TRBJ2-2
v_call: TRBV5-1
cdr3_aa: CASSLGATGTDTGELFF

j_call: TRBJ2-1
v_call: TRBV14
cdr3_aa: CASSQVGGYNEQFF

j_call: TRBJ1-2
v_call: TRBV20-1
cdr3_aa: CSAQDRLQGYGYTF

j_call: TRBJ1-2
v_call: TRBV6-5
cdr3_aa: CASSYSGRTPNYGYTF

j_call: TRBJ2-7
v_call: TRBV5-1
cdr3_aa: CASSSPLDRDEQYF

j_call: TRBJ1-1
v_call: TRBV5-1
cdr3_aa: CASSLKGKGDDEAFF

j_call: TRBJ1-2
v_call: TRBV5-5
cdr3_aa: CASSLGLDNYGYTF

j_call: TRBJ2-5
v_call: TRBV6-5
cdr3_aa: CASTEAAAPGTQYF

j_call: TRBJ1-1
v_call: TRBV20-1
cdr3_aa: CSALDAGDTEAFF

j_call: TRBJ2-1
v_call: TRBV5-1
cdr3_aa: CASSSGTGAIYNEQFF

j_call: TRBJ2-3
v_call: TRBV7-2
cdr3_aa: CASSTRTGEGTDTQYF

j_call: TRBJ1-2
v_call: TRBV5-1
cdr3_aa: CASKVGSSDYGYTF

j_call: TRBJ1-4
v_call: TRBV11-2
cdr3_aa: CASSLNTAGAGREKLFF

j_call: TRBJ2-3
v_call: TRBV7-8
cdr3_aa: CASSHGLGGARTDTQYF

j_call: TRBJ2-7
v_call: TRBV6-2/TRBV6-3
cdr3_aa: CASNDRSYEQYF

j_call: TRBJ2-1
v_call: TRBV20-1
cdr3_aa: CSARDPGTGGLPGQFF

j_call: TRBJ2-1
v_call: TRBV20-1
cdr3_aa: CSAVSGRDNNEQFF

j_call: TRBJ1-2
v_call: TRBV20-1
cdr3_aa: CSPDSYGYTF

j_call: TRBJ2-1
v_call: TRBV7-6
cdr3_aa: CASSWGGGGAHNEQFF

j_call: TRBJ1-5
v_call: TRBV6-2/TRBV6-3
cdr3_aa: CASQDLDSNQPQHF